This paragraph reports one TCR beta chain. Its antigen is not yet known. No base quality information exists; no much larger clone differs at one position. The sample is drawn from a study of blood T cell repertoires in COVID-19 (dated by TCRdb to 2018 to 2021). Regarding the research as a whole: The collaborator samples originated in the United States, Italy and Spain and spanned the acute and convalescent phases of COVID-19. The prospective study material was composed of cDNA or gDNA derived from T cells, B-cell-depleted T cells, or PBMCs. Subjects who had been exposed to COVID-19, were actively infected with it, or had recovered from it provided the deeply sampled blood TCRbeta repertoires that made up the dataset. The repertoires were released in a freely available public database meant as a resource for research on the immune response to SARS-CoV-2. Samples came from the ongoing ImmuneRACE study (first 160 participants) plus 1,254 subjects from 6 global collaborators. Sample metadata almost always included a de-identified subject ID, COVID-19 status, age in years and sex. Where available, HLA class I and class II types were obtained from metadata supplied by the sample provider rather than from assay-based typing.

The CDR1 and CDR2 encoded by the germline V gene are KGHSH and LQKENI. The CDR3 runs 13 amino acids, cysteine and phenylalanine included. Left in the record is the CDR3 DNA by itself, 39 bases read in frame from the first base. V is reduced by 1 base and J by 8 bases, leaving a spacing of 8 bases between them. Paper-wide results and their limitations: How much clinical and demographic metadata was included differed by source and by participant, and the metadata was provided uncurated.

One collaborating source in Seattle enrolled patients while the patients were actively infected and followed the patients over time throughout the course of disease. Collaborating institutions collected whole blood in K2EDTA tubes following their own protocols. For TCRbeta analysis, collaborators shipped samples as frozen whole blood, isolated PBMCs, or DNA extracted from either of those sample types. The immunoSEQ Assay, a bias-controlled multiplex PCR, was used to amplify TCRbeta CDR3 regions from genomic DNA. For the original study's pipeline: The number of nucleated cells in each sample was estimated by amplification of reference gene primers within the assay. To quantify the absolute abundance of each unique TCRbeta CDR3 rearrangement, sequence reads were collapsed and filtered. For each sample, productive Simpson clonality was calculated as the square root of Simpson's diversity index over productive rearrangements. The table was pulled from immuneACCESS by TCRdb, which kept in-frame rearrangements only. Such tables lose some clones; where checked, under half of the loss comes from unresolved V genes, and the rest has no known cause. V and J calls and clone size are given by that table; D and trimming were obtained from the DNA. Here the sample has some 230,000 clones; 82% occur a single time. The ten largest clones represent roughly 8.2% of the sample.

The TCR was taken from a woman of 80 years or more with COVID-19, enrolled during active disease. Sequencing was performed on peripheral blood. Recombination linked TRBV18 to TRBJ1-4, with no confidently assigned D gene. Read as DNA, the sequence is TGTGCCAGCTCACCACAGGGAGAGGAAAAACTGTTTTTT. It translates to CASSPQGEEKLFF.